Sequencing of this TCR beta chain was carried out in a study of technical replicates of blood from several donors. The V end lost 3 bases, the J end lost 4 bases, and 6 bases lay between the germline ends. Germline V gene lookup returns CDR1 GTSNPN and CDR2 SVGIG (reference sequence). CDR3 length: 11 amino acids. Clones were read by immunoSEQ multiplex PCR, and TCRdb kept only the in-frame ones, dropping some. The sample holds 95,000 to 100,000 clones, just over 95% seen once. Sequencing was done on a sample of T cells isolated from PBMCs. The clonotype comes from a human donor in good health. The chain joins TRBV30 to TRBJ1-1, with D perhaps matching TRBD1 (5 bases). As DNA, the CDR3 is TGTGCCTGGAGGGGGCCCACTGAAGCTTTCTTT. Protein product: CAWRGPTEAFF.